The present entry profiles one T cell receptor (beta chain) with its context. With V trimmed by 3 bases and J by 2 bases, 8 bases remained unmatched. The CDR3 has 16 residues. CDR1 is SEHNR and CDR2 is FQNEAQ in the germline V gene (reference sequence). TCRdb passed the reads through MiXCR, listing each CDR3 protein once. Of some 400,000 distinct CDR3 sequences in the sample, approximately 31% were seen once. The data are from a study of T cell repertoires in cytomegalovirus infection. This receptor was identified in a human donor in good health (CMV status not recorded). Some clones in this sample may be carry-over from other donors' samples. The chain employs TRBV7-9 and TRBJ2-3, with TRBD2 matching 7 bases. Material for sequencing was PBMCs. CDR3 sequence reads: CASSFFVGGNTDTQYF. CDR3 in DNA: TGTGCCAGCAGCTTCTTCGTCGGGGGGAACACAGATACGCAGTATTTT.